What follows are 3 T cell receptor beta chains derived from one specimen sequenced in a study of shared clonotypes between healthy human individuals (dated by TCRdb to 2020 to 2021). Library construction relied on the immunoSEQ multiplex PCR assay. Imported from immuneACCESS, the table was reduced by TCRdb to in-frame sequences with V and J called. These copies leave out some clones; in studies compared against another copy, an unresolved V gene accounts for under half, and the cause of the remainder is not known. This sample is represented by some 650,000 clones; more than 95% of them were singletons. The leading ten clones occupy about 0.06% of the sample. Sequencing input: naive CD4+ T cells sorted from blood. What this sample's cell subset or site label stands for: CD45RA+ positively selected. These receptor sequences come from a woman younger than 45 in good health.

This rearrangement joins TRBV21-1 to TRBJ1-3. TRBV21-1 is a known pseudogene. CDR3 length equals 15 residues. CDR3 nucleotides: TGTGCCAGCAGCAAAGATCACTTGACGGGGAACACCATATATTTT. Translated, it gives CASSKDHLTGNTIYF.

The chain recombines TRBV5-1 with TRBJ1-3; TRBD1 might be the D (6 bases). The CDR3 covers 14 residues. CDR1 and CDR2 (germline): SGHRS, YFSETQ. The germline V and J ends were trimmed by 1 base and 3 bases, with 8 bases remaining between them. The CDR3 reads CASSLTGLGNTIYF. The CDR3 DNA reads TGCGCCAGCAGCTTGACAGGGCTTGGAAACACCATATATTTT.

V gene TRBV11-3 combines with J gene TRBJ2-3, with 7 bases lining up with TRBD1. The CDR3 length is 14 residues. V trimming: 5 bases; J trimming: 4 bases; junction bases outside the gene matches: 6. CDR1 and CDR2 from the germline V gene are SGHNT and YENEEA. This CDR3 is CASSPGTVSDTQYF. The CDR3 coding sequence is TGTGCCAGCAGCCCCGGGACAGTTTCAGATACGCAGTATTTT.